This T cell receptor (beta chain) is drawn from a study of human T cells and chemical hapten exposure (dated by TCRdb to 2020 to 2023). Regarding the complete study: For sensitization, 2% DPC in acetone was applied to a roughly 2 cm by roughly 2 cm area of upper inner arm skin. Throughout the approximately 25-week study period, patients were also given weekly therapeutic DPC doses on the scalp. Patch testing was done on the upper back using Finn chambers containing 0.01% DPC, and results were scored after 6 days according to International Contact Dermatitis Research Group standards. Alopecia areata with under or over 50% scalp involvement, alopecia totalis and alopecia universalis were represented in the patient cohort, which was mostly female. The libraries were sequenced as a pool, and the TCR yield per sample differed mostly because of small variations in library volumes within the pool. In alopecia patients, the study followed how the peripheral blood TCR repertoire changed in vivo over primary and secondary sensitization to diphenylcyclopropenone (DPC), a hapten. Blood was sampled from patients pre-sensitization (week 0) and at 2, 6 and about 24 weeks after DPC sensitization. Approximately 30 alopecia patients provided blood for TCR sequencing at one to four time points (pre-sensitization, 2, 6 and 24 weeks).

General findings and caveats noted by the study authors: After repeated subsampling, the strength of the expansion versus patch-test correlation and the threshold at which it became significant changed. A positive correlation was found between the number of PT1 expanded TCRs and patch test score, with significance reached at thresholds 8, 16 and 32 but not 4. No change with DPC sensitization was found in the number of TCRs above 1 in 1000 frequency, and no evidence of global repertoire structure alterations was found. Compared with pre-sensitization or healthy control sets, expanded TCRs formed significantly more large CDR3 similarity clusters, which is consistent with antigen-driven responses. Because every patient had alopecia, a presumed autoimmune disease, the patients' immune response might differ from that of healthy individuals.

The CDR3 numbers 15 residues from cysteine through phenylalanine. CDR3 DNA is the only sequence kept; it has 45 bases, read in frame from the first base. Deletion took 0 bases off V and 1 base off J, with a span of 9 bases between the germline ends. The germline V gene provides CDR1 SGHRS and CDR2 YFSETQ. Library generation was performed with RACE. Sequencing instrument: NextSeq 500. During library preparation, unique molecular identifiers were attached to individual cDNA molecules so that TCRs could be counted quantitatively and reproducibly. From each blood RNA sample, both TCR alpha and TCR beta chains were sequenced. On the authors' methods: The median number of TCRs per sample was over 85,000, ranging from about 20,000 to 690,600. The Decombinator software suite was used to annotate V, J and CDR3 in the TCR reads. For the PS versus PT1 abundance plots, all samples were subsampled to the same number of TCRs (28,000). Expanded TCRs were defined as absent before sensitization and observed at least eight times at the 2-week time point. TCRdb reprocessing: public reads trimmed at Q25 with fastp, clones called with MiXCR, in-frame beta chains kept. Rows with a matching CDR3 protein are joined into one entry that keeps the most common DNA and genes. The V and J calls were determined by TCRdb, not by the authors. This sample holds 74,000 or so distinct CDR3 sequences; roughly 10% were observed only once. The ten largest clonotypes hold 3.5% of the sample.

The time point tag for this specimen amounts to: patch test 1, 2 weeks after DPC sensitization. Taken with the paper, the label for treatment or condition translates to: therapeutic diphenylcyclopropenone sensitization with weekly scalp DPC. At each patch-test visit, blood was drawn before the patch test was applied. Patients were considered eligible if aged 18 to 70, diagnosed with alopecia and deemed suitable for DPC therapy, and patients were excluded if pregnant. Unfractionated whole blood was collected in Tempus Blood RNA tubes, and total RNA was extracted from that blood. Of note for this clonotype: Its antigen target is currently unknown. One base away there is no much larger clone; base qualities are not given.

This TCR derives from a woman in her fifties or sixties with alopecia areata. Some clones in this sample may be carry-over from other donors' samples. Sequencing was performed on whole blood, taken in connection with sensitization to the hapten diphenylcyclopropenone (DPC). The rearrangement combines TRBV5-1 with TRBJ2-3; 5 matching bases give a weak D call of TRBD2. DNA sequence: TGCGCCAGCAGCTTGGTAGAGGGCGGCACAGATACGCAGTATTTT. This translates into CASSLVEGGTDTQYF.